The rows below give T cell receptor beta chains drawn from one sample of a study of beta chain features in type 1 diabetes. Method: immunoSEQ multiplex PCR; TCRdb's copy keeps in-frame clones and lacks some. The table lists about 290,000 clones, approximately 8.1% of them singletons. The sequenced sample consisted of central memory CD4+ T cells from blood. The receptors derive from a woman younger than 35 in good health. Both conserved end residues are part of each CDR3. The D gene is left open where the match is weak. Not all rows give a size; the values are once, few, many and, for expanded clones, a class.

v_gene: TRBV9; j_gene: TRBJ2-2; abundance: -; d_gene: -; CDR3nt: TGTGCCAGCAGCGTAACAACAGGGAGCACCGGGGAGCTGTTTTTT; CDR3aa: CASSVTTGSTGELFF
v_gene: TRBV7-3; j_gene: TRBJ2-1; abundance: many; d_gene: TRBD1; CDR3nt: TGTGCCAGCAGCATCGGGACAGGGGGTTACAATGAGCAGTTCTTC; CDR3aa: CASSIGTGGYNEQFF
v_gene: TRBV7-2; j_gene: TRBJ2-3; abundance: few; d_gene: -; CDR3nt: TGTGCCAGCAGCTTAGCGAAAGGGACTCCCACGCAGTATTTT; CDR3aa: CASSLAKGTPTQYF
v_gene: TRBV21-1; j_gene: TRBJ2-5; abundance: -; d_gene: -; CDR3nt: TGTGCCAGCAGCAAATCGGGCAGGGGGACGGAGACCCAGTACTTC; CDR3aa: CASSKSGRGTETQYF
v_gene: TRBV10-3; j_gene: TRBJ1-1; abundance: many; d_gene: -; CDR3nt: TGTGCCATCAGTGTGGACCCCATGAACACTGAAGCTTTCTTT; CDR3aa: CAISVDPMNTEAFF
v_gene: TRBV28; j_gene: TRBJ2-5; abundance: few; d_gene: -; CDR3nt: TGTGCCAGCAGCTCCTATCCGCAAGAGACCCAGTACTTC; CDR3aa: CASSSYPQETQYF
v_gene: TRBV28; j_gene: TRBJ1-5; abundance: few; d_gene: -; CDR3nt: TGTGCCAGCAGTTTTGCAGGGGCGCGGAATCAGCCCCAGCATTTT; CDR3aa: CASSFAGARNQPQHF
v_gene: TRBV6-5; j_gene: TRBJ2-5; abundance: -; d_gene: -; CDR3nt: TGTGCCAGCAGCCCCAGAAGGGAGACCCAGTACTTC; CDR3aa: CASSPRRETQYF
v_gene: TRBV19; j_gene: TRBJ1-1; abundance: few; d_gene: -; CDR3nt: TGTGCCAGTAGTATCTTCGTGGGTGGGAACACTGAAGCTTTCTTT; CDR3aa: CASSIFVGGNTEAFF
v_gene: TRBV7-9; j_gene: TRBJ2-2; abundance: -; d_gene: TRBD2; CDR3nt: TGTGCCAGCAGCCCTAGCGGGTCGTCCCCCGGGGAGCTGTTTTTT; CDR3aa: CASSPSGSSPGELFF
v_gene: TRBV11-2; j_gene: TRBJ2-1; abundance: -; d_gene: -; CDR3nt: TGTGCCAGCAGCGTTGGGGTTGGCTCCTACAATGAGCAGTTCTTC; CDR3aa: CASSVGVGSYNEQFF
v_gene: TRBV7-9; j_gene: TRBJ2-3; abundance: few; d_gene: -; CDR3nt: TGTGCCAGCAGCTTCCCGGACGCAGGGAGGATCGATACGCAGTATTTT; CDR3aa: CASSFPDAGRIDTQYF
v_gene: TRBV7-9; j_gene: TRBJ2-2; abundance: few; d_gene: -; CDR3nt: TGTGCCAGCAGCTTAGCACAAATAAAGGGGCCCCCATGGACCGGGGAGCTGTTTTTT; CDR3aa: CASSLAQIKGPPWTGELFF
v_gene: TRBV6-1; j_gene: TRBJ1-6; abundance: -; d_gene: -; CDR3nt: TGTGCCAGCAGTCGTATGAGGGACTCACCCCTCCACTTT; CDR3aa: CASSRMRDSPLHF
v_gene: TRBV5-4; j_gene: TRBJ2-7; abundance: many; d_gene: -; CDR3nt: TGTGCCAGCAGCTTGGGACCGGATTACGAGCAGTACTTC; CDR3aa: CASSLGPDYEQYF
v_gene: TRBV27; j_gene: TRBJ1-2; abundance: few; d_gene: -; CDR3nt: TGTGCCAGCAGTTTATCCCCCCCAGAGCGGAACTATGGCTACACCTTC; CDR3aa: CASSLSPPERNYGYTF
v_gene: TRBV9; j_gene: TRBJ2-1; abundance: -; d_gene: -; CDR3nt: TGTGCCAGCAGCATCCCGACGTTGGGGAGATCCTACAATGAGCAGTTCTTC; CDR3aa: CASSIPTLGRSYNEQFF
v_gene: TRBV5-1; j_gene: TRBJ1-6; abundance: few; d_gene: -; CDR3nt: TGCGCCAGCAGCTTGGGAGGGGGAAATTCACCCCTCCACTTT; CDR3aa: CASSLGGGNSPLHF
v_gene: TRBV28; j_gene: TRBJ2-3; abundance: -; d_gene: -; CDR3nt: TGTGCCAGCAGTTTACAGGGGATACCGACAGATACGCAGTATTTT; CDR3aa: CASSLQGIPTDTQYF
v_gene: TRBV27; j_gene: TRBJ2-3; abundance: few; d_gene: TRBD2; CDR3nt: TGTGCCAGCAGTTTAGCCCCCTGGGTAGCGGGGGAAGATACGCAGTATTTT; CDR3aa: CASSLAPWVAGEDTQYF
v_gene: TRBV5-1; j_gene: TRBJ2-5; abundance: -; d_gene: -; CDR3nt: TGCGCCAGCAGCTTGACCGGAGGGGAGACCCAGTACTTC; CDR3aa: CASSLTGGETQYF
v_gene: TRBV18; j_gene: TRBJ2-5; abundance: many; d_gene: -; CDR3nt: TGTGCCAGCTCACCAAGTCCGGGTGAGACCCAGTACTTC; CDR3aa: CASSPSPGETQYF
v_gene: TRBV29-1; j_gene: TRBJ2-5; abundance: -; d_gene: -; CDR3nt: TGCAGCGTTGGCCACTCGACAGGAACCGAGACCCAGTACTTC; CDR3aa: CSVGHSTGTETQYF
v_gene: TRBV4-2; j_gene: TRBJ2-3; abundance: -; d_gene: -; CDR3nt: TGTGCCAGCAGCCAAGATATTGGGGGCGGGGGTCCAGATACGCAGTATTTT; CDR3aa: CASSQDIGGGGPDTQYF
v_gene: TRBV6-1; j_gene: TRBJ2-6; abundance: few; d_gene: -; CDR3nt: TGTGCCAGCATTGGGGCCAACGTCCTGACTTTC; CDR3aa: CASIGANVLTF
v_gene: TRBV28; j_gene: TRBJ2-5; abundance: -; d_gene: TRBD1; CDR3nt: TGTGCCAGCAACAGGGACAGGGGAGGAGAGACCCAGTACTTC; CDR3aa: CASNRDRGGETQYF
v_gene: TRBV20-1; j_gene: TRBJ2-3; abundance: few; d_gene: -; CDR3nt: TGCAGTGCAGATAGCGGACGAACGCAGTATTTT; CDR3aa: CSADSGRTQYF
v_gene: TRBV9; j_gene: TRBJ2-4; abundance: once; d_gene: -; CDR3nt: TGTGCCAGCAGCAAACGACAGAGGCAGGACATTCAGTACTTC; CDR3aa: CASSKRQRQDIQYF
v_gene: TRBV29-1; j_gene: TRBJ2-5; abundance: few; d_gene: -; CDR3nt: TGCAGCGCTGTCCGGGACGGAGTTCGCGGGACCCAGTACTTC; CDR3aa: CSAVRDGVRGTQYF
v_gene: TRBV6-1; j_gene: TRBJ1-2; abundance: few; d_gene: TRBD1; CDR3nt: TGTGCCATCAGTGAGTCCTTTTTACAGGGGATAGATGGCTACACCTTC; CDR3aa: CAISESFLQGIDGYTF
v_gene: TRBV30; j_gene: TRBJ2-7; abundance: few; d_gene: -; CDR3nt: TGTGCCTGGAGGGCGGGCGGTAGCTCCTACGAGCAGTACTTC; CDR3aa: CAWRAGGSSYEQYF
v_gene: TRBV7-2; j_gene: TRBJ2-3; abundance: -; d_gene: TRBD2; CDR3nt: TGTGCCAGCAGCTTATGGACGGCGGGGGGCTCGGATACGCAGTATTTT; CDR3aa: CASSLWTAGGSDTQYF
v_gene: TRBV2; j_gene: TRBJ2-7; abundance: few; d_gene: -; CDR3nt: TGTGCCAGCAGTCCCCAGGGGAACGAGCAGTACTTC; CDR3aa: CASSPQGNEQYF
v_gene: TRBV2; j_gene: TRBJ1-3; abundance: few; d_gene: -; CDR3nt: TGTGCCAGCAGTGGGGCCCTCTCTGGAAACACCATATATTTT; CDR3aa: CASSGALSGNTIYF
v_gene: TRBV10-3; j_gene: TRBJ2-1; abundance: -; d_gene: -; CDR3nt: TGTGCCTCGATGTGGTCCAATGAGCAGTTCTTC; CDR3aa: CASMWSNEQFF
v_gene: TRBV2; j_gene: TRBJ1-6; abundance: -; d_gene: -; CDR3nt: TGTGCCAGCAACAAGAACGGGGCCGCTAATTCACCCCTCCACTTT; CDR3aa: CASNKNGAANSPLHF
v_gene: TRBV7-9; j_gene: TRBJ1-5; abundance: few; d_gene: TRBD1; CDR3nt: TGTGCCAGCAGCTTATGGGCAGGGGGCAGGGGCAATCAGCCCCAGCATTTT; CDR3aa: CASSLWAGGRGNQPQHF
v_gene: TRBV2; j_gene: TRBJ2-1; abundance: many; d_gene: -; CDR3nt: TGTGCCAGCATCCCAGGCTGGATTCTCAATGAGCAGTTCTTC; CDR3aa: CASIPGWILNEQFF
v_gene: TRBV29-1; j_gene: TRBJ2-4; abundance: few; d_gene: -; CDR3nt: TGCAGCGTTGGGCAGCCCTCCATTCAGTACTTC; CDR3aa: CSVGQPSIQYF
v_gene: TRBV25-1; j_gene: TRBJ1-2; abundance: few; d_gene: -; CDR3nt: TGTGCCAGCAGTGAAGATCCACAGGCGACGGGCTACACCTTC; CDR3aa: CASSEDPQATGYTF
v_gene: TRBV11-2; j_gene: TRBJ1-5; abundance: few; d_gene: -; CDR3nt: TGTGCCAGCAGCTTAGGTTTTGGACAGCCCCAGCATTTT; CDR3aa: CASSLGFGQPQHF
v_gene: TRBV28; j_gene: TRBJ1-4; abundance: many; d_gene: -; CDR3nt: TGTGCCAGCAGTTTATGGGAAAAACTGTTTTTT; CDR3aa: CASSLWEKLFF
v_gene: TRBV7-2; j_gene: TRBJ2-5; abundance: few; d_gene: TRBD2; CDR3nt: TGCGCCAGCAGCCCACTGTCGGGACTACCCCAAGAGACCCAGTACTTC; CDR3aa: CASSPLSGLPQETQYF
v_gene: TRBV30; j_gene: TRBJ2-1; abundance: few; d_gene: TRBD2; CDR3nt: TGTGCCCGGACTAGCCGGTCCTACAATGAGCAGTTCTTC; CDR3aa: CARTSRSYNEQFF
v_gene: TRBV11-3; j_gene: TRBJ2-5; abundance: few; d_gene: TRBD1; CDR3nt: TGTGCCAGCAGACGGGGACAGGGAGAGGGGGAGACCCAGTACTTC; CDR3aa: CASRRGQGEGETQYF
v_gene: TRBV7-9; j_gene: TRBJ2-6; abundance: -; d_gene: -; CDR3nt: TGTGCCAGCAGGTTAGGGCTAGATTCCGGGGCCAACGTCCTGACTTTC; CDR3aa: CASRLGLDSGANVLTF
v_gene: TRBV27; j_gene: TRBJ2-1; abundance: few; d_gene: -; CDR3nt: TGTGCCAGCAGTCTACGGACAGATTACAATGAGCAGTTCTTC; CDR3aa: CASSLRTDYNEQFF
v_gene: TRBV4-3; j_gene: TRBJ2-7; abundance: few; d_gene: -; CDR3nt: TGCGCCAGCAGCCAGGCGACCCTAGGACCGATTTTCTACGAGCAGTACTTC; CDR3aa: CASSQATLGPIFYEQYF
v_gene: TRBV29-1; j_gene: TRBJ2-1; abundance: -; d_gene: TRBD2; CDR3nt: TGCAGCGTTGCCCCTAGCGGGGTGTACAATGAGCAGTTCTTC; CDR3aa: CSVAPSGVYNEQFF
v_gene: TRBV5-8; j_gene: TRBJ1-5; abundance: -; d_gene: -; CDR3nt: TGTGCCAGCAGCCTAGGAAGGCCCCAGCATTTT; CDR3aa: CASSLGRPQHF
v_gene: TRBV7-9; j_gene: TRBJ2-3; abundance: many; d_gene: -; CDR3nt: TGTGCCAGCAGCTTAGGGCAGGGCGGGACGGCAGATACGCAGTATTTT; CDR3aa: CASSLGQGGTADTQYF